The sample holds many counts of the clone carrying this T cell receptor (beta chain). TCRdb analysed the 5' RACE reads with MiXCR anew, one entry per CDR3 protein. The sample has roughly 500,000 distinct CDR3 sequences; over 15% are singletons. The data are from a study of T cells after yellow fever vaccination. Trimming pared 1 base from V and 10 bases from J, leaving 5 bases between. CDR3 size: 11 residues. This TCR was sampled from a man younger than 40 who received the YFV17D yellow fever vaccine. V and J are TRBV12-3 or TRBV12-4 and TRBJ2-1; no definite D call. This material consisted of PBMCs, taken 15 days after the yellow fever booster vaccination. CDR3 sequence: CASSLGEEQFF. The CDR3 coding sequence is TGTGCCAGCAGTTTAGGGGAAGAGCAGTTCTTC.